This is a list of T cell receptor beta chains from one sample in a study. Measured with immunoSEQ multiplex PCR; TCRdb has only the in-frame clones, and not every one. This table has tens of thousands of clones, approximately 93% appearing once. Sequences were obtained from PBMCs. The receptor set was obtained from a man aged 35 to 55 with rheumatoid arthritis. Both conserved end residues are part of each CDR3. The D gene is left open where the match is weak. Part of the rows lack a size; the others show once, few, many or a class for expanded clones.

size | J | V | length | D | CDR3 | DNA
NA | TRBJ1-2 | TRBV9 | 15 | TRBD1 | CASSAGAGQDYGYTF | TGTGCCAGCAGCGCTGGGGCGGGACAGGACTATGGCTACACCTTC
NA | TRBJ2-1 | TRBV15 | 16 | TRBD2 | CATSRRTSGVINEQFF | TGTGCCACCAGCAGAAGGACTAGCGGGGTGATAAATGAGCAGTTCTTC
NA | TRBJ1-2 | TRBV28 | 13 | TRBD1 | CASSGTGGYGYTF | TGTGCCAGCAGTGGCACAGGGGGCTATGGCTACACCTTC
NA | TRBJ2-1 | TRBV7-2 | 13 | TRBD1 | CASRETGVGEQFF | TGTGCCAGCAGGGAAACAGGGGTGGGTGAGCAGTTCTTC
NA | TRBJ1-1 | TRBV5-6 | 12 | NA | CASSLGLTEAFF | TGTGCCAGCAGCTTGGGGCTCACTGAAGCTTTCTTT
NA | TRBJ2-3 | TRBV10-2 | 14 | TRBD2 | CASKPSGSTDTQYF | TGCGCCAGCAAGCCTAGCGGGAGCACAGATACGCAGTATTTT
NA | TRBJ1-1 | TRBV12-5 | 14 | NA | CASGAGQGNTEAFF | TGTGCTAGTGGTGCCGGGCAGGGGAACACTGAAGCTTTCTTT
NA | TRBJ2-7 | TRBV28 | 14 | TRBD2 | CASLEGLAGEVQYF | TGTGCCAGCCTCGAGGGGCTAGCGGGAGAGGTGCAGTACTTC
NA | TRBJ1-4 | TRBV18 | 17 | NA | CASSPLDRRATNEKLFF | TGTGCCAGCTCACCACTTGACAGAAGAGCAACTAATGAAAAACTGTTTTTT
few | TRBJ1-5 | TRBV7-9 | 12 | NA | CASSLGNQPQHF | TGTGCCAGCAGCTTGGGCAATCAGCCCCAGCATTTT
NA | TRBJ1-4 | TRBV30 | 16 | TRBD1 | CAWSPSRSGTVEKLFF | TGTGCCTGGAGTCCCTCTCGTAGCGGGACAGTCGAAAAACTGTTTTTT
NA | TRBJ1-1 | TRBV7-9 | 15 | NA | CASSLAYGKEQVAFF | TGTGCCAGCAGCTTAGCGTACGGAAAGGAACAGGTAGCTTTCTTT
NA | TRBJ2-1 | TRBV28 | 16 | NA | CASSLSRGALLDEQFF | TGTGCCAGCAGTTTATCTCGGGGGGCCCTCCTCGATGAGCAGTTCTTC
NA | TRBJ2-7 | TRBV28 | 15 | TRBD1 | CASSLPDRALYEQYF | TGTGCCAGCAGTTTACCCGACAGGGCCCTCTACGAGCAGTACTTC
NA | TRBJ2-7 | TRBV4-1 | 13 | NA | CASSQGRSYEQYF | TGCGCCAGCAGCCAAGGGCGCAGCTACGAGCAGTACTTC
few | TRBJ1-2 | TRBV2 | 16 | TRBD1 | CASTDREGQGASGYTF | TGTGCCAGCACCGATCGGGAGGGACAGGGGGCGAGTGGCTACACCTTC
once | TRBJ1-1 | TRBV19 | 13 | NA | CASSSTGPTEAFF | TGTGCCAGTAGTAGCACAGGACCTACTGAAGCTTTCTTT
NA | TRBJ1-6 | TRBV11-2 | 17 | TRBD1 | CASSLEGTAYKNSPLHF | TGTGCCAGCAGCTTAGAAGGGACAGCCTACAAGAATTCACCCCTCCACTTT